These 22 T cell receptor beta chains share one sample of origin, sequenced in a study of shared clonotypes between healthy human individuals. Sequencing was performed with immunoSEQ multiplex PCR; in TCRdb, only in-frame clones are kept and a portion is missing. The repertoire consists of some 630,000 clones, with about 96% occurring once and the leading ten covering 0.11%. CD8 cells regarded as naive lacked CD45RO, were positively chosen for CCR7, and omitted terminally differentiated effector memory CD45RA+ cells. The sample taken for sequencing was naive CD8+ T cells sorted from blood. These receptors were obtained from a woman under 40 in good health.

Concerning this clone: A read error may account for a junction end that differs from germline. The gene calls are TRBV4-1 and TRBJ1-2; D is undetermined. The CDR3 spans 11 residues. Germline CDR1 reads MGHRA; CDR2 reads YSYEKL. CDR3 nucleotide sequence: TGTGCCAGCAGCCAAGTAGATGGCTACACCTTC. Translating it yields CASSQVDGYTF.

The chain recombines TRBV5-1 with TRBJ2-1; D gene ambiguous. The germline V gene has CDR1 SGHRS and CDR2 YFSETQ. The CDR3 covers 13 residues. V lost 5 bases and J lost 7, with 13 bases in between. Here the CDR3 reads CASRIAATNEQFF. CDR3 DNA sequence: TGCGCCAGCAGGATAGCAGCTACAAATGAGCAGTTCTTC.

The chain combines TRBV11-2 with TRBJ2-1; 8 nucleotides match TRBD2. The germline V gene encodes CDR1 SGHAT and CDR2 FQNNGV. J lost 4 bases, V lost 10 bases, and 12 bases had no gene match. The CDR3 extends over 15 amino acids. The CDR3: CAILLNSGEYNEQFF. The CDR3 DNA follows: TGTGCCATCTTACTAAATAGCGGGGAGTACAATGAGCAGTTCTTC.

The chain uses TRBV19 and TRBJ1-4, with TRBD1 as a possible D gene (5 bases). V lost 3 bases, J lost 10 bases, and 6 bases lay in between. Germline V gives CDR1 LNHDA, CDR2 SQIVND (reference sequence). CDR3 length equals 11 residues. The CDR3 DNA reads as TGTGCCAGTAGTATTGGGGGAAAACTGTTTTTT. Its protein product is CASSIGGKLFF.

The J gene is TRBJ2-7, the V gene TRBV5-6; D tentatively reads TRBD1 or TRBD2 (7 bases each). Trimming took 4 bases from V and 3 from J, leaving 14 bases between them. Germline V gene data show CDR1 as SGHDT and CDR2 as YYEEEE. The CDR3 extends over 14 amino acids. CDR3 in amino acids: CASSRRGGGYEQYF. In nucleotides, the CDR3 is TGTGCCAGCAGCCGCAGGGGGGGCGGCTACGAGCAGTACTTC. The complete variable domain, with remaining parts taken from reference TRBV5-6 and TRBJ2-7, reads DAGVTQSPTHLIKTRGQQVTLRCSPKSGHDTVSWYQQALGQGPQFIFQYYEEEERQRGNFPDRFSGHQFPNYSSELNVNALLLGDSALYLCASSRRGGGYEQYFGPGTRLTVT.

The chain has TRBV19 and TRBJ2-4; 8 bases match TRBD1. The CDR3 is made up of 20 amino acids. Germline V gene sequence: CDR1 LNHDA, CDR2 SQIVND (reference sequence). The V segment lost 1 base and the J segment 7 bases; nucleotides outside the gene matches: 21. The CDR3 reads CASSIGETGVIGYRRNIQYF. The CDR3 DNA follows: TGTGCCAGTAGTATAGGCGAGACAGGGGTGATAGGATATCGCCGGAACATTCAGTACTTC.

The V and J genes are TRBV7-3 and TRBJ2-6; 7 bases fit TRBD1. The CDR3 loop spans 16 amino acids. The germline V gene has CDR1 SGHTA and CDR2 FQGTGA. Trimming at V came to 5 bases and at J to 0 bases, leaving 4 bases not matched to a gene. This chain's CDR3 is CASSPSGGSGANVLTF. In DNA form, the CDR3 reads TGTGCCAGCAGCCCGTCAGGGGGCTCTGGGGCCAACGTCCTGACTTTC.

The rearrangement uses TRBV14 and TRBJ2-2; D gene uncertain. CDR3 length: 17 amino acids. CDR1 and CDR2 from the germline V gene are SGHDN and FVKESK. Trimming left V 1 base short and J 0 bases short, with 12 bases between. The CDR3 region is CASSQVAGQANTGELFF. CDR3 DNA sequence: TGTGCCAGCAGCCAAGTGGCTGGGCAGGCGAACACCGGGGAGCTGTTTTTT.

This clone has just one count. The genes are TRBV7-6 and TRBJ1-1; possible D gene TRBD1, 6 bases. The V and J ends lost 5 bases and 2 bases respectively, with 12 bases between them. This CDR3 is built from 14 residues. Germline V gene lookup returns CDR1 SGHVS and CDR2 FNYEAQ. CDR3 region: CASSMTGENTEAFF. CDR3 DNA: TGTGCCAGCAGCATGACAGGAGAAAACACTGAAGCTTTCTTT.

V gene TRBV9 combines with J gene TRBJ1-4, with D possibly being TRBD1 (6 bases). The germline CDR1 and CDR2 sequences are SGDLS and YYNGEE. The CDR3 spans 14 residues. V dropped 3 bases and J dropped 7 bases, with 13 bases sitting between them. The CDR3 loop is CASSATGGGEKLFF. CDR3 nucleotide sequence: TGTGCCAGCAGCGCGACAGGAGGAGGTGAAAAACTGTTTTTT.

The rearrangement uses TRBV11-2 and TRBJ2-1; 8 bases are a match to TRBD2. This CDR3 has 17 residues. Germline lookup yields CDR1 SGHAT and CDR2 FQNNGV. Trimming removed 5 bases from V and 5 bases from J; junction bases left unmatched: 14. The CDR3 loop reads CASSHGRAGSGHNEQFF. The CDR3 DNA sequence: TGTGCCAGCAGCCACGGGAGGGCCGGTAGCGGGCACAATGAGCAGTTCTTC.

The chain couples TRBV6-6 to TRBJ2-7; 7 nucleotides align to TRBD1. Trimming removed 0 bases from V and 3 bases from J; junction bases left unmatched: 2. CDR3 length: 14 amino acids. Germline values: CDR1 MNHNY, CDR2 SVGAGI (reference sequence). The CDR3 nucleotides read TGTGCCAGCAGTTACTCCGGGACAGACTACGAGCAGTACTTC. It translates to CASSYSGTDYEQYF.

The V call is TRBV6-5, the J call TRBJ2-3, with D possibly TRBD2 on 5 matching bases. V was shortened by 0 bases and J by 2 bases, with 9 bases between the two germline ends. CDR3 length: 15 residues. Germline V gene data show CDR1 as MNHEY and CDR2 as SVGAGI. In DNA, the CDR3 is TGTGCCAGCAGTTACTCGCTTCGGGACACAGATACGCAGTATTTT. It encodes CASSYSLRDTDTQYF.

The chain uses TRBV7-9 and TRBJ2-2; D possibly corresponds to TRBD1 (6 bases). The CDR3 covers 16 residues. Germline CDR1 SEHNR, CDR2 FQNEAQ (reference sequence). V dropped 3 bases and J dropped 3 bases, with 14 bases sitting between them. CDR3 sequence (DNA): TGTGCCAGCAGCTTTACAGGGAGTAGAGACACCGGGGAGCTGTTTTTT. Its translation is CASSFTGSRDTGELFF.

This clone was detected only once. The same CDR3 also results from other DNA sequences found in this sample. The chain joins TRBV9 to TRBJ1-4, with a weak D call TRBD1 (6 bases). The CDR3 length is 14 residues. Trimming stripped 1 base from V and 3 bases from J, with 7 bases between. Per germline, CDR1 SGDLS and CDR2 YYNGEE. The CDR3 DNA reads TGTGCCAGCAGCGTATCAGGGGCTAATGAAAAACTGTTTTTT. Its protein product is CASSVSGANEKLFF.

CDR3 in amino acids: CASSPTGGIGELFF. For the CDR3, the DNA is TGCGCCAGCAGCCCGACGGGAGGTATCGGGGAGCTGTTTTTT. The chain combines TRBV4-1 with TRBJ2-2, with 7 bases fitting TRBD2. Germline values: CDR1 MGHRA, CDR2 YSYEKL. This CDR3 is 14 amino acids long. Trimming cost V 4 bases and J 7 bases; bases outside gene matches: 6.

The chain couples TRBV6-5 to TRBJ1-1; the D is unclear. The CDR3 is 14 residues long. The germline V gene encodes CDR1 MNHEY and CDR2 SVGAGI. The V gene lost 2 bases and the J gene lost 1 base, with 8 bases spanning the gap. The CDR3 region has the DNA TGTGCCAGCAGTTACCAGGAGGGGAACACTGAAGCTTTCTTT. Its translation is CASSYQEGNTEAFF.

This chain links TRBV4-2 with TRBJ2-6, with TRBD2 as a possible D gene (6 bases). The ends were cut back, 4 bases at V and 1 base at J, with 11 bases in the middle. CDR3 size: 16 residues. CDR1 and CDR2 (germline): LGHNA, YNFKEQ. The CDR3 region has the DNA TGTGCCAGCAGCCCCCCGGAGGGGTCTGGGGCCAACGTCCTGACTTTC. Its protein is CASSPPEGSGANVLTF.

This sequence joins TRBV6-1 and TRBJ1-2, with D tentatively TRBD1 (6 bases). V gave up 0 bases and J gave up 3 bases, with 14 bases separating them. Germline CDR1 is MNHNS and CDR2 is SASEGT. This CDR3 has 16 amino acids. The CDR3 DNA is TGTGCCAGCAGTGAAGCTAGGGGGGGACTGGACTATGGCTACACCTTC. Protein product: CASSEARGGLDYGYTF.

The J gene is TRBJ2-1, the V gene TRBV7-2; D gene ambiguous. The V end was cut by 2 bases, the J end by 10 bases, with 12 bases between. The CDR3 consists of 13 residues. The germline V gene has CDR1 SGHTA and CDR2 FQGNSA. CDR3 residues: CASSLWRHEEQFF. CDR3 sequence (DNA): TGTGCCAGCAGCTTATGGCGGCACGAAGAGCAGTTCTTC. Complete variable domain (other parts from reference TRBV7-2 and TRBJ2-1): GAGVSQSPSNKVTEKGKDVELRCDPISGHTALYWYRQSLGQGLEFLIYFQGNSAPDKSGLPSDRFSAERTGGSVSTLTIQRTQQEDSAVYLCASSLWRHEEQFFGPGTRLTVL.

The chain has TRBV9 and TRBJ2-2, with 9 positions matching TRBD2. CDR1 SGDLS and CDR2 YYNGEE come from the germline V gene. Losses at the gene ends were 4 bases for V and 5 bases for J; bases not matched to a gene: 9. CDR3 length equals 16 residues. The CDR3 DNA sequence: TGTGCCAGCAGCCCATTCTCAGCGGGAGGTACCGGGGAGCTGTTTTTT. Its translation is CASSPFSAGGTGELFF.

This clone was counted a few times. The chain couples TRBV2 to TRBJ1-1; 7 positions agree with TRBD1. Looked up from germline, CDR1 is SNHLY and CDR2 is FYNNEI. This CDR3 region has 12 residues. The trim removed 6 bases at V and 3 bases at J, leaving 1 base unmatched. The CDR3, as DNA: TGTGCCAGCAGACAGGGGTACACTGAAGCTTTCTTT. Protein sequence: CASRQGYTEAFF.